This TCR beta chain was recorded in a study of T cell responses to AZD1222 COVID-19 vaccine. Broader study findings: There were vaccine-associated CD4 TCRs across spike, dominant at 160-218 and 743-854. Repertoire sampling occurred only after the peak T cell response.

A remark on this clone: Its antigen is currently unknown.

The CDR3 is made up of 15 amino acids. V lost 8 bases to trimming and J lost 5 bases, with 18 bases between them. Looked up from germline, CDR1 is KGHSH and CDR2 is LQKENI. Assay: immunoSEQ multiplex PCR; the TCRdb copy retains only in-frame clones and omits some. Of 75,000 to 85,000 clones listed, more than 90% were seen once; the top ten hold about 4.3%. This specimen was peripheral blood, taken on day 0 of AZD1222 vaccination. The gene calls are TRBV18 and TRBJ2-2; D may match TRBD1 or TRBD2 (5 bases each). The clonotype was recovered from an adult in good health. CDR3 sequence (DNA): TGTGCCAGCCAGACCGGGACCCCTAGTACCGGGGAGCTGTTTTTT. Translation gives CASQTGTPSTGELFF.